This T cell receptor beta chain is from a study of blood T cell repertoires in COVID-19. Study-wide context: The study drew acute and convalescent COVID-19 samples from the United States, Italy and Spain.

Participant ages covered about 18 to 89 years across 24 US areas. Grouping used clinical history reported by participants in a survey and questionnaire. TCRdb's table, derived via immunoSEQ multiplex PCR, lists solely in-frame clones and lacks some. The sample yields hundreds of thousands of clones, around 90% seen once. CDR3 length: 16 residues. Per the germline V gene, CDR1 is MNHEY and CDR2 is SVGAGI. Trimming took 2 bases from V and 2 from J; bases not matched to a gene: 7. The receptor was isolated from a woman in her 30s with acute COVID-19. Sequenced: PBMCs or T cells enriched from blood (not recorded which). The J gene is TRBJ2-7, the V gene TRBV6-5; TRBD1 aligns across 9 bases. Here the CDR3 reads CASSYRGTGLTYEQYF. As DNA, the CDR3 is TGTGCCAGCAGTTACCGCGGGACAGGGCTAACCTACGAGCAGTACTTC.